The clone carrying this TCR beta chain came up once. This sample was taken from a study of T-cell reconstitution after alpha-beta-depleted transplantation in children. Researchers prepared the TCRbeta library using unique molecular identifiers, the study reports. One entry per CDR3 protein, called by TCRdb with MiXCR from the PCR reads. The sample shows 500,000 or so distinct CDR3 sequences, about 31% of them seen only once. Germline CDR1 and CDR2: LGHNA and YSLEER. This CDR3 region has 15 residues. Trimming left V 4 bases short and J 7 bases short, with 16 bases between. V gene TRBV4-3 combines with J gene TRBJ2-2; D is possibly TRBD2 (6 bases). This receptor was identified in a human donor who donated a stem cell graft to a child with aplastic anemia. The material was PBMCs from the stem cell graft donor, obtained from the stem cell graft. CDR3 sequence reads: CASSPLAGYSGELFF. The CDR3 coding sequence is TGCGCCAGCAGCCCTTTGGCGGGGTACAGCGGGGAGCTGTTTTTT.